The clone carrying this TCR beta chain was picked up a small number of times. The CDR3 length is 16 residues. Trimming removed 4 bases at V and 7 bases at J, with 25 bases between. Germline assignment: CDR1 SQVTM and CDR2 ANQGSEA. A CD45RA+ naive subset and a CD45RA-negative memory subset were split from CD4+ cells. Data came from immunoSEQ multiplex PCR; TCRdb stores just in-frame clones and leaves some out. The table lists some 1 million clones, around 74% of them singletons. The data originate from a study of shared clonotypes between healthy human individuals. The sample comprised memory CD4+ T cells sorted from blood. Subset here: CD45RA-negative fraction. The source is a man between 18 and 29 years old in good health. This chain connects TRBV29-1 to TRBJ1-1, with D perhaps matching TRBD1 (6 bases). CDR3 in DNA: TGCAGCGTTGCCGGGACACCGAAGGCCCAGACAAGTGAAGCTTTCTTT. This gives the protein CSVAGTPKAQTSEAFF.